The 9 T cell receptor beta chains presented below share a single source sample, sequenced in a study of CD8 T cells in Susac syndrome. Random hexamers were used to reverse transcribe 0.5 to 1 ug of RNA. TCRdb used MiXCR to reprocess the immunoSEQ multiplex PCR reads, holding one entry per CDR3 protein. This table holds 130,000 or so distinct CDR3 sequences, 85% to 95% found once. Sequencing was done on a sample of CD4+ T cells from PBMCs. Source of these receptors: a human donor in good health.

This sequence joins TRBV7-8 and TRBJ2-3, with 8 bases matching TRBD1. Germline V lookup: CDR1 SGHVS, CDR2 FQNEAQ. The CDR3 has 16 amino acids. Germline trimming cut 1 base from V and 4 bases from J; bases unmatched to any gene: 7. The CDR3 reads CASSLEGQVEPDTQYF. CDR3 sequence (DNA): TGTGCCAGCAGCTTAGAGGGACAGGTTGAGCCAGATACGCAGTATTTT.

This chain joins TRBV7-2 and TRBJ2-3; D is possibly TRBD2 (6 bases). The V end lost 3 bases, the J end lost 6 bases, and 19 bases lay between the germline ends. The CDR3 has 16 amino acids. The germline gives CDR1 SGHTA, CDR2 FQGNSA. CDR3 bases: TGTGCCAGCAGCTTCAATGGACCAACTAGCTTGGATACGCAGTATTTT. Protein product: CASSFNGPTSLDTQYF. Complete variable domain (other parts from reference TRBV7-2 and TRBJ2-3): GAGVSQSPSNKVTEKGKDVELRCDPISGHTALYWYRQSLGQGLEFLIYFQGNSAPDKSGLPSDRFSAERTGGSVSTLTIQRTQQEDSAVYLCASSFNGPTSLDTQYFGPGTRLTVL.

The V call is TRBV29-1, the J call TRBJ2-7; D may be TRBD1 or TRBD2 (6 bases each). Trimming pared 8 bases from V and 3 bases from J, leaving 23 bases between. CDR3 size: 15 residues. From germline, CDR1 is SQVTM and CDR2 ANQGSEA. This CDR3 is CSLPSLGGFRYEQYF. As DNA, the CDR3 is TGCAGCCTCCCTTCGTTGGGGGGCTTCCGCTACGAGCAGTACTTC.

V gene TRBV28 combines with J gene TRBJ2-1, with 8 positions matching TRBD2. The CDR3 covers 18 residues. The V and J ends lost 2 bases and 4 bases, in that order; junction bases with no gene match: 13. Germline assignment: CDR1 MDHEN and CDR2 SYDVKM. This chain's CDR3 is CASSLAPLLAATYNEQFF. CDR3 sequence (DNA): TGTGCCAGCAGTTTAGCCCCCCTACTAGCGGCGACGTACAATGAGCAGTTCTTC.

The chain links TRBV7-9 to TRBJ2-7; TRBD1 is a possible D gene (6 bases). The germline V gene has CDR1 SEHNR and CDR2 FQNEAQ (reference sequence). Trimming took 3 bases from V and 5 from J, leaving 17 bases between them. This CDR3 spans 15 amino acids. The CDR3 reads CASSLVAGVGNEQYF. The DNA of the CDR3 is TGTGCCAGCAGCTTGGTCGCAGGGGTGGGGAACGAGCAGTACTTC.

CDR3 nucleotides: TGTGCCAGCCGGAGCGTACACAATGAGCAGTTCTTC. Protein product: CASRSVHNEQFF. The rearrangement joins TRBV18 to TRBJ2-1; D is uncertain. The CDR3 is 12 amino acids. V was pared by 8 bases and J by 5 bases, with 10 bases between. Looked up from germline, CDR1 is KGHSH and CDR2 is LQKENI.

The chain has TRBV20-1 and TRBJ2-2; a possible D gene is TRBD2 (7 bases). The CDR3 has 14 residues. Germline CDR1 reads DFQATT; CDR2 reads SNEGSKA (reference sequence). In nucleotides, the CDR3 is TGCAGCGCCCGGGGAGGGGGGAGGGCCGGGGAGCTGTTTTTT. Residues: CSARGGGRAGELFF.

The chain joins TRBV6-2 or TRBV6-3 to TRBJ2-7; D might be TRBD1 (5 bases). This CDR3 is 13 amino acids long. Trimming took off 3 bases at V and 3 bases at J, with 9 bases between the two ends. Germline CDR1 reads MNHEY; CDR2 reads SVGEGT. This CDR3 reads CASSYTGVYEQYF. The CDR3, as DNA: TGTGCCAGCAGTTATACAGGAGTCTACGAGCAGTACTTC.

The J gene is TRBJ2-7, the V gene TRBV6-6; TRBD2 matches at 7 bases. Germline V lookup: CDR1 MNHNY, CDR2 SVGAGI (reference sequence). The CDR3 contains 15 residues. The trim removed 7 bases at V and 0 bases at J, leaving 9 bases unmatched. The CDR3 region has the DNA TGTGCCAGCACTGGGCCACTAGCGCGCTCCTACGAGCAGTACTTC. The encoded protein is CASTGPLARSYEQYF.